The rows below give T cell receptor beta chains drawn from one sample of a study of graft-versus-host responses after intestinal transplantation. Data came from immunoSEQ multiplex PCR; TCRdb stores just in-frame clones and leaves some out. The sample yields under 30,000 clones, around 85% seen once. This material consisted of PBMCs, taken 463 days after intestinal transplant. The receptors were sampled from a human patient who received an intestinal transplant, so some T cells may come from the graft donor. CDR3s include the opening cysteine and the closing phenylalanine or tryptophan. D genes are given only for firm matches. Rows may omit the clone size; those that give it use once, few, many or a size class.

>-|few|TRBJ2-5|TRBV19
TGTGCCAGTAGTTCACAGGGATTGGAGACCCAGTACTTC
CASSSQGLETQYF
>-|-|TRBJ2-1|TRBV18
TGTGCCAGCTCCCCCGGGCGCACTCCCAATGAGCAGTTCTTC
CASSPGRTPNEQFF
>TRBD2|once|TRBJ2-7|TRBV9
TGTGCCAGCAGCGTAGCGGGAGGGCTTTCCTACGAGCAGTACTTC
CASSVAGGLSYEQYF
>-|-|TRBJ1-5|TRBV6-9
TGTGCCAGCAGTTACTCGACCGGGATAATCAATCAGCCCCAGCATTTT
CASSYSTGIINQPQHF
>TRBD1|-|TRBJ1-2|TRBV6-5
TGTGCCAGCAGTGGGACAGGGTCAGGCGGCTACACCTTC
CASSGTGSGGYTF
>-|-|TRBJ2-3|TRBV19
TGTGCCAGTGGGTTTAGCACAGATACGCAGTATTTT
CASGFSTDTQYF
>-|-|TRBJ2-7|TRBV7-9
TGTGCCAGCAGCTTAACCCACGAGCAGTACTTC
CASSLTHEQYF
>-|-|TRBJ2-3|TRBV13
TGTGCCAGCAGCGATAGACTGGCAGATACGCAGTATTTT
CASSDRLADTQYF
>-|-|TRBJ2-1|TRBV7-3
TGTGCCAGCAGCTCGGGACTCCCTGGTGAGCAGTTCTTC
CASSSGLPGEQFF
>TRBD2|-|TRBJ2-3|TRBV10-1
TGCGCCAGCAGTCTAGGTGCTGGGACTAGCGGGAGAGATACGCAGTATTTT
CASSLGAGTSGRDTQYF
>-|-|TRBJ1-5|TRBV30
TGTGCCTGGAGTGTACGGGGTCAGCCCCAGCATTTT
CAWSVRGQPQHF
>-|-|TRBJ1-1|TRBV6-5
TGTGCCAGCAGTACATGGCAGTTGAACACTGAAGCTTTCTTT
CASSTWQLNTEAFF
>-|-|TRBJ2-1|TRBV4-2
TGTGCCAGCAGCCAAGTGGGGGCTGACTACAATGAGCAGTTCTTC
CASSQVGADYNEQFF
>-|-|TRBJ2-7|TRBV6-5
TGTGCCAGCAGCCGAAATTCCGGGTGGACCTACGAGCAGTACTTC
CASSRNSGWTYEQYF
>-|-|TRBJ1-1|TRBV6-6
TGTGCCAGCAGTTACAAAGGGAAAAACACTGAAGCTTTCTTT
CASSYKGKNTEAFF
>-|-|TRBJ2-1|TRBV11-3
TGTGCCAGCAGCACCCCGGGACTGGGGGATGAGCAGTTCTTC
CASSTPGLGDEQFF
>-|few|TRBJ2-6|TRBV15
TGTGCCACCAGCAGACCGGGACAAACTGTAGGCGGCTCTGGGGCCAACGTCCTGACTTTC
CATSRPGQTVGGSGANVLTF
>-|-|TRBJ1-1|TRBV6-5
TGTGCCAGCAGTTACTCCGGTACCCTAGTGCGTGAAGCTTTCTTT
CASSYSGTLVREAFF
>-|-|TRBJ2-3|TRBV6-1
TGTGCCAGCAGCCTCTTCTTAGATACGCAGTATTTT
CASSLFLDTQYF
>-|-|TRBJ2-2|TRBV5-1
TGCGCCAGCAGCTTGAGTTCGGGATACACCGGGGAGCTGTTTTTT
CASSLSSGYTGELFF